This TCR beta chain came from a study of identifying expanded T cells in peripheral blood. No infections or other immune events were documented during collection. The CDR3 spans 14 residues. Germline values: CDR1 PRHDT, CDR2 FYEKMQ (reference sequence). The ends were cut back, 2 bases at V and 5 bases at J, with 12 bases in the middle. The table came from immunoSEQ multiplex PCR; TCRdb's copy has only in-frame clones and leaves some out. The sample lists around 100,000 clones, approximately 89% occurring once. The V call is TRBV13, the J call TRBJ2-5; D is possibly TRBD2 (6 bases). This clonotype was sampled from a person aged 18 to 75 in good health. The sequencing sample was made of blood. The CDR3 sequence is CASSLSGGSETQYF. The CDR3 DNA reads TGTGCCAGCAGCTTATCCGGAGGGTCTGAGACCCAGTACTTC.